The source of this T cell receptor (beta chain) is a study of blood T cell repertoires in COVID-19. The protocol was immunoSEQ multiplex PCR, while the TCRdb copy is restricted to in-frame clones and leaves out a portion. The sample includes some 25,000 clones, around 89% of them seen just once. This CDR3 is 14 amino acids long. Germline V gene lookup returns CDR1 SNHLY and CDR2 FYNNEI. Trimming at V came to 6 bases and at J to 0 bases, leaving 2 bases not matched to a gene. Material for sequencing was peripheral blood. The receptor's source is a man between 65 and 85 years old with acute or convalescent COVID-19. The V gene is TRBV2, the J gene TRBJ2-3; 8 bases map to TRBD1. The CDR3 here is CASSDRGSTDTQYF. The CDR3 DNA reads TGTGCCAGCAGCGACAGGGGAAGCACAGATACGCAGTATTTT.